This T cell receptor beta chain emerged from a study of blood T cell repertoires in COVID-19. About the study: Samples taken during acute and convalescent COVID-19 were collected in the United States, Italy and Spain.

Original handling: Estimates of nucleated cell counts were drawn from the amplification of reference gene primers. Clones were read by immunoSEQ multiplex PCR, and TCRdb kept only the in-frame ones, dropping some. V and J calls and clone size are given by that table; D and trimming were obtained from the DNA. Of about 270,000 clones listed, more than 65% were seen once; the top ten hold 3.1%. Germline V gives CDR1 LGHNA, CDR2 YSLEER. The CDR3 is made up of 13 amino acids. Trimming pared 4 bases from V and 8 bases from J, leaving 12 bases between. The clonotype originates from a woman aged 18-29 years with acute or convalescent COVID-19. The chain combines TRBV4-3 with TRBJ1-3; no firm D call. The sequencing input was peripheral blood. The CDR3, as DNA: TGCGCCAGCAGCCCCCGGGAAGGAGACACCATATATTTT. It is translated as CASSPREGDTIYF.